The present entry profiles one T cell receptor (beta chain) with its context. This clone came up once. Its antigen has not been determined. No much larger clone exists at a distance of one base, and base qualities are not known. The CDR3, from cysteine to phenylalanine, totals 15 residues. The only DNA kept is the CDR3, 45 bases in frame from the first base. Per the germline V gene, MGHDK is the CDR1 and SYGVNS is the CDR2. Trimming removed 5 bases from V and 2 bases from J, leaving 12 bases between the germline ends. In the ViraFEST assay, PBMC were stimulated with viral peptide pools, and TCR sequencing was then used to find antigen-specific CD4+ T cell clonotypes based on their expansion. After around ten days of culture, CD4+ T cells were isolated with the EasySep CD4+ T cell isolation kit. Each participant got two doses of an mRNA SARS-CoV-2 vaccine, either BNT162b2 or mRNA-1273. Negative nucleocapsid antibody results before and after vaccination confirmed that the healthy vaccine recipients had no prior SARS-CoV-2 infection. Some 2.2 million PBMC per well were cultured in IMDM with around 5.3% human AB serum, 9 to 10 IU/ml IL-2 and gentamicin, plus 10 ug/ml peptides. On days 3 and 7, half of the culture medium was replaced with fresh IL-2-containing medium. Each peptide stimulation condition was cultured in triplicate wells unless otherwise noted. PBMC were separated from whole blood using Ficoll-Paque Plus gradient centrifugation and were then either cryopreserved at -140C or used fresh. The overlapping peptide pools covered the spike proteins of SARS-CoV-2 as well as those of the common cold coronaviruses HCoV-NL63, HCoV-OC43 and HCoV-229E. The QIAamp micro DNA kit was used to extract genomic DNA from the cultured CD4+ T cells.

The sample is drawn from a study of vaccination effects on CD4 cells after COVID-19 (dated by TCRdb to 2021 to 2024). Turning to the overall study: Post-vaccine samples across the study were collected a median of 72 days after the second dose, with a range of 14 to 241. In both COVID-19 convalescent patients and infection-naive vaccine recipients, the study compared SARS-CoV-2 spike-specific CD4+ TCR repertoires from before mRNA vaccination with those from after it. The Oncomine TCR Beta short-read assay on an Illumina iSeq 100 was used to sequence cultures from other donors in the study. Altogether, around eleven COVID-19 convalescent patients and a few SARS-CoV-2-naive healthy vaccine recipients made up the full study.

Overall study outcomes, separate from this receptor: Marked clonal contraction was observed in both infection-induced and vaccine-induced clones at late post-vaccination timepoints, consistent with waning T cell responses. Limitations of the study were the small number of convalescent patients and the absence of early post-infection timepoints. Among healthy vaccine recipients, nearly all vaccine-induced clones were SARS-CoV-2 mono-reactive, and only 1 of 255 was cross-reactive with common cold coronaviruses.

Libraries were built with the immunoSEQ multiplex PCR assay. DNA from the cultured, isolated CD4+ T cells was subjected to TCR beta CDR3 sequencing. As for the original processing: Non-productive TCR sequences were removed, reads were trimmed to the CDR3 region, and CDR3s of at least 7 amino acids were retained. The MANAFEST web app was used to pick out antigen-specific clonotypes by comparing their expansion in peptide wells with that in reference cultures. To count as positive, a clone had to show expansion at FDR<0.05 compared with the reference and with all other wells, an odds ratio above 5, and a frequency above 0.1% in two replicate wells. Clonotypes significantly expanded in SARS-CoV-2 spike wells and in at least one common cold coronavirus spike condition were defined as cross-reactive. Using the stringdist R package, CDR3 similarity was measured by Levenshtein distance, and unrooted trees were constructed with ape in R 3.6.1. TCRdb re-hosts the immuneACCESS table, in-frame sequences only. Its copies lack some clones; in the studies checked, an unresolved V gene accounts for under half of them, and the cause for the rest is not known. V, J and clone size are taken as reported in that table, and D and trimming were inferred from the DNA itself. In all, the sample holds about 59,000 clones, and roughly 80% of those were seen once. The ten largest clonotypes hold 1.5% to 2% of the sample.

Recombination joined TRBV25-1 with TRBJ2-2; confidence is insufficient to name the D gene. The receptor was derived from a human donor who received a COVID-19 vaccine. The input for sequencing was CD4+ T cells from PBMCs cultured with HCoV-OC43 spike peptides, taken after COVID-19 vaccination. The cell subset or site label corresponds to: HCoV-OC43 spike overlapping peptide pool stimulation. The DNA sequence reads TGTGCCAGCAGTCAGAGACTCGCTAACACCGGGGAGCTGTTTTTT. Translated, it reads CASSQRLANTGELFF. The CDR3 plus the reference TRBV25-1 and TRBJ2-2 genes for the other parts give the full variable domain: EADIYQTPRYLVIGTGKKITLECSQTMGHDKMYWYQQDPGMELHLIHYSYGVNSTEKGDLSSESTVSRIRTEHFPLTLESARPSHTSQYLCASSQRLANTGELFFGEGSRLTVL.